These 18 T cell receptor beta chains share one sample of origin, sequenced in a study of control samples from healthy donors and cancer patients. This table comes from immunoSEQ multiplex PCR, and its TCRdb copy is limited to in-frame clones, with some not included. The repertoire includes 160,000 or so clones, about 93% of them detected once, and approximately 0.7% sits in the top ten. Sequencing input: blood. The source is a woman aged 25 to 39 in good health.

This clone has only one observation. The chain links TRBV5-5 to TRBJ2-2; TRBD1 might be the D (6 bases). The germline gives CDR1 SGHKS, CDR2 YYEKEE (reference sequence). V lost 4 bases and J 2 bases, leaving 9 bases between the germline ends. The CDR3 covers 14 residues. CDR3 in amino acids: CASSTGTNTGELFF. The CDR3 DNA reads TGTGCCAGCAGCACCGGGACAAACACCGGGGAGCTGTTTTTT. The full variable domain, in which reference TRBV5-5 and TRBJ2-2 provide the parts outside the CDR3, is DAGVTQSPTHLIKTRGQQVTLRCSPISGHKSVSWYQQVLGQGPQFIFQYYEKEERGRGNFPDRFSARQFPNYSSELNVNALLLGDSALYLCASSTGTNTGELFFGEGSRLTVL.

This rearrangement joins TRBV5-1 to TRBJ2-2; the D gene is possibly TRBD2 (6 bases). The V and J ends lost 0 bases and 0 bases respectively, with 9 bases between them. This CDR3 is built from 16 residues. Germline loops: CDR1 SGHRS, CDR2 YFSETQ. CDR3 region: CASSLVGTSNTGELFF. The CDR3 DNA reads as TGCGCCAGCAGCTTGGTAGGGACTTCGAACACCGGGGAGCTGTTTTTT. The complete variable domain, with remaining parts taken from reference TRBV5-1 and TRBJ2-2, reads KAGVTQTPRYLIKTRGQQVTLSCSPISGHRSVSWYQQTPGQGLQFLFEYFSETQRNKGNFPGRFSGRQFSNSRSEMNVSTLELGDSALYLCASSLVGTSNTGELFFGEGSRLTVL.

This chain uses TRBV4-1 with TRBJ1-4; tentative D call: TRBD1 (5 bases). V was cut by 4 bases and J by 0 bases, with 12 bases left in between. Germline lookup yields CDR1 MGHRA and CDR2 YSYEKL. The CDR3 loop spans 16 amino acids. CDR3 in DNA: TGCGCCAGCAGCCGGGGGGATAGGGCAACTAATGAAAAACTGTTTTTT. It is translated as CASSRGDRATNEKLFF.

The chain joins TRBV30 to TRBJ1-5, with D possibly matching TRBD1 (5 bases). V shed 5 bases and J shed 6 bases, with 14 bases lying between them. In germline, CDR1 is GTSNPN, CDR2 SVGIG (reference sequence). The CDR3 totals 13 residues. The CDR3 DNA follows: TGTGCCTGGTCGATTGGGGGAGGTCAGCCCCAGCATTTT. It specifies CAWSIGGGQPQHF.

This chain uses TRBV24-1 with TRBJ2-6; D is perhaps TRBD1 or TRBD2 (5 bases each). This CDR3 spans 16 amino acids. Per germline, CDR1 KGHDR and CDR2 SFDVKD. Trimming left V 7 bases short and J 2 bases short, with 14 bases between. The CDR3 is CATSHLLGPGANVLTF. The CDR3 region has the DNA TGTGCCACCAGCCACCTTTTGGGACCTGGGGCCAACGTCCTGACTTTC.

J is TRBJ1-2 and V is TRBV28; 9 bases are a match to TRBD1. Germline V gene lookup returns CDR1 MDHEN and CDR2 SYDVKM. V was clipped by 6 bases and J by 4 bases; unmatched bases: 9. The CDR3 sequence is 15 residues long. The CDR3 nucleotides are TGTGCCAGCAGGGCCCCGGGACAGGGATCCTATGGCTACACCTTC. Translated: CASRAPGQGSYGYTF.

This chain uses TRBV2 with TRBJ2-7; perhaps TRBD1 as D (5 bases). The CDR3 length is 14 residues. With 2 bases removed from V and 0 bases from J, the gap between germline ends came to 8 bases. In germline, CDR1 is SNHLY, CDR2 FYNNEI. CDR3 region: CASSEYRSSYEQYF. The CDR3, as DNA: TGTGCCAGCAGTGAATACAGGAGCTCCTACGAGCAGTACTTC. The variable domain in full, with the rest retrieved from reference TRBV2 and TRBJ2-7, is EPEVTQTPSHQVTQMGQEVILRCVPISNHLYFYWYRQILGQKVEFLVSFYNNEISEKSEIFDDQFSVERPDGSNFTLKIRSTKLEDSAMYFCASSEYRSSYEQYFGPGTRLTVT.

The V gene is TRBV6-2 or TRBV6-3, the J gene TRBJ1-1, with D hard to call. Germline CDR1 and CDR2: MNHEY and SVGEGT. V was cut by 0 bases and J by 1 base, with 6 bases left in between. This CDR3 comprises 14 residues. For the CDR3, the DNA is TGTGCCAGCAGTTACTCTCCCGGGAACACTGAAGCTTTCTTT. It specifies CASSYSPGNTEAFF.

The V and J genes are TRBV4-1 and TRBJ1-4, with D tentatively TRBD1 (5 bases). V was pared by 4 bases and J by 8 bases, with 20 bases between. Germline-derived CDR1 and CDR2 are MGHRA and YSYEKL. This CDR3 is 16 amino acids long. The CDR3 here is CASSPVQGSLSEKLFF. For the CDR3, the DNA is TGCGCCAGCAGCCCCGTCCAGGGATCGCTTAGCGAAAAACTGTTTTTT.

The chain combines TRBV19 with TRBJ1-1; D might be TRBD1 (5 bases). This CDR3 has 14 amino acids. Germline V lookup: CDR1 LNHDA, CDR2 SQIVND (reference sequence). Trimming left V 3 bases short and J 2 bases short, with 10 bases between. In DNA form, the CDR3 reads TGTGCCAGTAGTATCCGGACACTAAACACTGAAGCTTTCTTT. It translates to CASSIRTLNTEAFF.

The genes are TRBV7-2 and TRBJ2-1; no definite D call. V shed 6 bases and J shed 8 bases, with 14 bases lying between them. Germline CDR1 SGHTA, CDR2 FQGNSA. CDR3 length equals 13 residues. This CDR3 is CASSSNPRDEQFF. DNA for the CDR3: TGTGCCAGCAGTTCCAACCCACGAGATGAGCAGTTCTTC.

This chain joins TRBV6-5 and TRBJ1-3, with D possibly matching TRBD1 (5 bases). The CDR3 extends over 15 amino acids. V gave up 6 bases and J gave up 0 bases, with 12 bases separating them. Germline loops: CDR1 MNHEY, CDR2 SVGAGI. For the CDR3, the DNA is TGTGCCAGCAGGGGGACGGCCTCCTCTGGAAACACCATATATTTT. Amino acids: CASRGTASSGNTIYF.

V and J are TRBV4-1 and TRBJ2-1, with D unclear. This CDR3 has 17 residues. V was trimmed by 1 base and J by 6 bases, leaving 19 bases between them. Germline loops: CDR1 MGHRA, CDR2 YSYEKL. The CDR3 reads CASSQGGFPDLTNEQFF. The CDR3 coding sequence is TGCGCCAGCAGCCAAGGGGGATTTCCAGACCTCACCAATGAGCAGTTCTTC.

The gene calls are TRBV5-1 and TRBJ1-2, with 7 nucleotides matching TRBD1. Unmatched junction bases numbered 12, after V lost 4 bases and J lost 3 bases. The CDR3 runs 16 residues. CDR1 and CDR2 (germline): SGHRS, YFSETQ. CDR3 sequence: CASSRDRALSYYGYTF. CDR3 nucleotide sequence: TGCGCCAGCAGCCGGGACAGAGCGTTATCTTACTATGGCTACACCTTC.

The count of this clone is one. This chain connects TRBV19 to TRBJ2-3; D is perhaps TRBD2 (6 bases). The ends were cut back, 4 bases at V and 2 bases at J, with 16 bases in the middle. This CDR3 region has 16 residues. The germline CDR1 and CDR2 sequences are LNHDA and SQIVND (reference sequence). This chain's CDR3 is CASSTGTASFTDTQYF. CDR3 DNA: TGTGCCAGTAGTACCGGGACTGCCTCTTTCACAGATACGCAGTATTTT.

The rearrangement uses TRBV7-2 and TRBJ2-7; weak D call: TRBD1 (6 bases). Germline CDR1 reads SGHTA; CDR2 reads FQGNSA. Between the trimmed V and J ends, which lost 5 bases and 2 bases, there was a span of 13 bases. The CDR3 totals 14 residues. The CDR3 bases are TGTGCCAGCAGCCCCGACAGGAAACCCTACGAGCAGTACTTC. Translating it yields CASSPDRKPYEQYF.

This clone was observed a few times. The chain employs TRBV18 and TRBJ1-4; 9 bases align to TRBD1. With V trimmed by 3 bases and J by 7 bases, 9 bases remained unmatched. The V gene's germline CDR1 is KGHSH and CDR2 LQKENI. The CDR3 has 16 amino acids. This chain's CDR3 is CASSPQPGQGGEKLFF. The CDR3 DNA follows: TGTGCCAGCTCACCCCAACCGGGACAGGGTGGTGAAAAACTGTTTTTT.

This clone appeared a single time. V is TRBV29-1 and J is TRBJ2-7; 9 bases agree with TRBD1. CDR3 size: 13 residues. V was pared by 5 bases and J by 4 bases, with 6 bases of the junction left unmatched. Germline CDR1 SQVTM, CDR2 ANQGSEA. The CDR3 DNA reads TGCAGCGTTACCGGGACAGGGCAATACGAGCAGTACTTC. Its protein product is CSVTGTGQYEQYF.